The next 17 T cell receptor beta chains were all read from a single sample in a study of blood T cell repertoires in COVID-19. Some clones are missing from TCRdb's copy, which holds only in-frame ones; the method was immunoSEQ multiplex PCR. The table lists roughly 200,000 clones, 75% to 90% of them singletons. Material: peripheral blood. Receptors originate from a middle-aged woman with COVID-19, enrolled during active disease.

A single count supports this clone. The rearrangement joins TRBV19 to TRBJ1-4, with no clear D. CDR1 and CDR2 from the germline V gene are LNHDA and SQIVND (reference sequence). The CDR3 covers 12 residues. With 4 bases removed from V and 12 bases from J, the gap between germline ends came to 12 bases. The CDR3 region has the DNA TGTGCCAGTAGTACCCCGCGGGGAGAACTGTTTTTT. Amino acid sequence: CASSTPRGELFF.

This chain joins TRBV11-2 and TRBJ1-1; no definite D call. The germline gives CDR1 SGHAT, CDR2 FQNNGV. CDR3 size: 9 residues. V was cut by 5 bases and J by 11 bases, with 6 bases left in between. The CDR3 sequence: CASSPVAFF. CDR3 DNA: TGTGCCAGCAGCCCTGTGGCTTTCTTT.

The chain employs TRBV24-1 and TRBJ2-1; 14 positions match TRBD2. V was clipped by 4 bases and J by 8 bases; unmatched bases: 12. The CDR3 is 18 residues long. The germline V gene encodes CDR1 KGHDR and CDR2 SFDVKD. The CDR3 loop reads CATSDPGLAGDFVDEQFF. As DNA, the CDR3 is TGTGCCACCAGTGACCCGGGACTAGCGGGAGATTTTGTCGATGAGCAGTTCTTC.

The chain is built from TRBV24-1 and TRBJ2-5; a possible D gene is TRBD1 (6 bases). Trimming removed 9 bases at V and 3 bases at J, with 16 bases between. CDR1 is KGHDR and CDR2 is SFDVKD in the germline V gene. The CDR3 sequence is 14 residues long. CDR3 in DNA: TGTGCCACCTCAGTCGGGGACATCGAAGAGACCCAGTACTTC. Amino acids: CATSVGDIEETQYF.

J is TRBJ1-3 and V is TRBV10-1; the D gene is possibly TRBD1 (5 bases). Germline V gene sequence: CDR1 WNHNN, CDR2 SYGVQD (reference sequence). Trimming cost V 6 bases and J 4 bases, with 7 bases left between them. The CDR3 has 12 residues. The DNA for the CDR3 is TGCGCCAGCAGATGGGGCGGAAACACCATATATTTT. Its translation is CASRWGGNTIYF.

The V call is TRBV5-1, the J call TRBJ2-3, with 11 bases identical to TRBD2. The germline V gene has CDR1 SGHRS and CDR2 YFSETQ. V shed 2 bases and J 4 bases; nucleotides not matched to a gene: 3. The CDR3 has 15 residues. CDR3: CASSFSGRAPDTQYF. The CDR3 bases are TGCGCCAGCAGCTTTAGCGGGAGGGCCCCAGATACGCAGTATTTT.

V and J are TRBV3-1 (or the pseudogene TRBV3-2) and TRBJ1-4, with a tentative D call TRBD1 (6 bases). This CDR3 has 17 residues. Trimming removed 6 bases from V and 4 bases from J, with 21 bases in between. Germline CDR1 is LGHDT and CDR2 is YNNKEL (reference sequence). CDR3 DNA sequence: TGTGCCAGCAGGAGTCAGGGGCGACTTTCCCGTAATGAAAAACTGTTTTTT. It specifies CASRSQGRLSRNEKLFF.

CDR3 residues: CASSRGARGQPQHF. The CDR3 DNA reads TGTGCCAGTTCTCGGGGGGCGCGGGGCCAGCCCCAGCATTTT. The V and J genes are TRBV19 and TRBJ1-5; a possible D gene is TRBD1 (6 bases). Germline lookup yields CDR1 LNHDA and CDR2 SQIVND (reference sequence). Trimming stripped 8 bases from V and 7 bases from J, with 18 bases between. The CDR3 runs 14 residues.

The chain has TRBV5-7 and TRBJ2-2; tentative D call: TRBD1 (5 bases). TRBV5-7 is recorded as an ORF, its role being uncertain. V was pared by 5 bases and J by 6 bases, with 17 bases between. This CDR3 has 15 amino acids. Here the CDR3 DNA reads TGTGCCAGCAGTTTCATGGCAGGGATAGCCGGGGAGCTGTTTTTT. Its protein is CASSFMAGIAGELFF.

The chain carries TRBV5-1 and TRBJ2-2; 12 nucleotides agree with TRBD1. Germline CDR1 SGHRS, CDR2 YFSETQ. This CDR3 comprises 14 residues. Losses at the gene ends were 7 bases for V and 2 bases for J; bases not matched to a gene: 0. CDR3: CASGTGGNTGELFF. In nucleotides, the CDR3 is TGCGCCAGCGGGACAGGGGGCAACACCGGGGAGCTGTTTTTT.

This clone was found a few times. V gene TRBV5-6 combines with J gene TRBJ1-5; D call uncertain. The CDR3 is 18 amino acids. Germline CDR1 reads SGHDT; CDR2 reads YYEEEE. V shed 0 bases and J shed 2 bases, with 18 bases lying between them. The CDR3 DNA follows: TGTGCCAGCAGCTTGGGGGAGCTGCGCCTTTCGGGCAATCAGCCCCAGCATTTT. Its translation is CASSLGELRLSGNQPQHF. The entire variable domain, with the rest obtained from reference TRBV5-6 and TRBJ1-5, is as follows: DAGVTQSPTHLIKTRGQQVTLRCSPKSGHDTVSWYQQALGQGPQFIFQYYEEEERQRGNFPDRFSGHQFPNYSSELNVNALLLGDSALYLCASSLGELRLSGNQPQHFGDGTRLSIL.

This chain links TRBV3-1 (or the pseudogene TRBV3-2) with TRBJ1-6; D may be TRBD1 (6 bases). The V gene lost 3 bases and the J gene lost 6 bases, with 24 bases spanning the gap. This CDR3 comprises 19 residues. CDR1 LGHDT and CDR2 YNNKEL come from the germline V gene (reference sequence). This CDR3 is CASSQGSGGGAGLNSPLHF. DNA for the CDR3: TGTGCCAGCAGCCAGGGAAGCGGCGGGGGGGCCGGCCTTAATTCACCCCTCCACTTT.

The chain has TRBV5-1 and TRBJ1-6; TRBD1 matches 9 bases. The CDR3 loop spans 15 amino acids. With 5 bases clipped from V and 7 bases from J, the junction kept 7 bases outside the gene matches. Germline lookup yields CDR1 SGHRS and CDR2 YFSETQ. CDR3 loop: CASRRDRVGNSPLHF. CDR3 in DNA: TGCGCCAGCAGAAGGGACAGGGTGGGCAATTCACCCCTCCACTTT.

The chain employs TRBV28 and TRBJ1-2; D gene unclear. With 3 bases removed from V and 5 bases from J, the gap between germline ends came to 16 bases. Germline loops: CDR1 MDHEN, CDR2 SYDVKM. This CDR3 contains 15 residues. CDR3 amino acids: CASSFSGGLVYGYTF. The CDR3, as DNA: TGTGCCAGCAGTTTCTCGGGCGGGCTCGTGTATGGCTACACCTTC.

This clone was observed a handful of times. The genes are TRBV2 and TRBJ1-4; the match to TRBD1 covers 7 bases. Per germline, CDR1 SNHLY and CDR2 FYNNEI. This CDR3 spans 15 amino acids. After removal of 6 bases from V and 8 bases from J, the junction contained 12 bases not matched to a gene. The CDR3 spells CASRPGDRPAEKLFF. The CDR3 bases are TGTGCCAGCAGACCTGGGGACAGACCAGCAGAAAAACTGTTTTTT.

V and J are TRBV6-6 and TRBJ2-7, with D hard to call. Trimming cost V 4 bases and J 3 bases, with 10 bases left between them. The CDR3 spans 13 residues. CDR1 is MNHNY, CDR2 SVGAGI, per germline (reference sequence). CDR3 amino acids: CASSSYLFYEQYF. The CDR3 coding sequence is TGTGCCAGCAGTTCCTACCTATTCTACGAGCAGTACTTC.

The chain links TRBV12-2 to TRBJ1-5; the D segment call TRBD1 is taken from the table without a DNA check. TRBV12-2 is noted as a pseudogene. This CDR3 contains 17 residues. This CDR3 reads CASRCNRDRDSNQPQHF. CDR3 sequence (DNA): TGTGCAAGTCGCTGTAACCGGGACAGGGATAGCAATCAGCCCCAGCATTTT.